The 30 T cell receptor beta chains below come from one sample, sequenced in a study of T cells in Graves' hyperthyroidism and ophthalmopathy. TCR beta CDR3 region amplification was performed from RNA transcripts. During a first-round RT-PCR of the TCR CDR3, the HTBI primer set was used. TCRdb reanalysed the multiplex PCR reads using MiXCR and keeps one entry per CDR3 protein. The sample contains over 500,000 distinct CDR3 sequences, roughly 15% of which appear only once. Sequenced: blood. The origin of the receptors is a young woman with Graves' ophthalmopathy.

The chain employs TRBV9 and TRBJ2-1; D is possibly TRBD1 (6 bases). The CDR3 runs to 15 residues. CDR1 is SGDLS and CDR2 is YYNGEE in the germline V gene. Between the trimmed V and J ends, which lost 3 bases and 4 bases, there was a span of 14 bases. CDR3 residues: CASSGYGTSYNEQFF. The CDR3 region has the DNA TGTGCCAGCAGCGGATATGGGACATCGTACAATGAGCAGTTCTTC. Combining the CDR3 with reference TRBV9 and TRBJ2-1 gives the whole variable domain DSGVTQTPKHLITATGQRVTLRCSPRSGDLSVYWYQQSLDQGLQFLIQYYNGEERAKGNILERFSAQQFPDLHSELNLSSLELGDSALYFCASSGYGTSYNEQFFGPGTRLTVL.

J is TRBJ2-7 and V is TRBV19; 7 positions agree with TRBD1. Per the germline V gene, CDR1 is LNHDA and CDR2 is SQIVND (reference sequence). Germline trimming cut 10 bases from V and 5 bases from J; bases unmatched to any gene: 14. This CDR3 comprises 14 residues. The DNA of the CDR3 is TGTGCCACCCAGGGGGACGGCCCCTGGGACGAGCAGTACTTC. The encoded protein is CATQGDGPWDEQYF. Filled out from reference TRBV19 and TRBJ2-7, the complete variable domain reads DGGITQSPKYLFRKEGQNVTLSCEQNLNHDAMYWYRQDPGQGLRLIYYSQIVNDFQKGDIAEGYSVSREKKESFPLTVTSAQKNPTAFYLCATQGDGPWDEQYFGPGTRLTVT.

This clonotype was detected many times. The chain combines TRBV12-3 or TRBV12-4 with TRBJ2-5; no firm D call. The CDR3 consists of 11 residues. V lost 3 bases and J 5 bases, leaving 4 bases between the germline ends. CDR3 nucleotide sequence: TGTGCCAGCAGTTTTATGGAGACCCAGTACTTC. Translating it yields CASSFMETQYF.

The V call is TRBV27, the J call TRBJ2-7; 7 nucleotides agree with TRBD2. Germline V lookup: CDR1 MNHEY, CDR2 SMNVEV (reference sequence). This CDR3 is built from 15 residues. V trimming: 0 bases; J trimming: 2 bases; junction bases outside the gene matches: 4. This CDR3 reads CASSLSGGSAYEQYF. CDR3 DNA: TGTGCCAGCAGTTTATCGGGCGGGAGTGCCTACGAGCAGTACTTC.

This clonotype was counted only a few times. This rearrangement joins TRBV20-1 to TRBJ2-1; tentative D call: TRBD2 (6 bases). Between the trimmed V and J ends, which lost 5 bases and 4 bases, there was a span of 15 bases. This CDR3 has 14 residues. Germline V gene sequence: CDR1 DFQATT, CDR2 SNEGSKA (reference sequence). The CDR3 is CSALEGASYNEQFF. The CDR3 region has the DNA TGCAGTGCTTTGGAGGGAGCGAGTTACAATGAGCAGTTCTTC.

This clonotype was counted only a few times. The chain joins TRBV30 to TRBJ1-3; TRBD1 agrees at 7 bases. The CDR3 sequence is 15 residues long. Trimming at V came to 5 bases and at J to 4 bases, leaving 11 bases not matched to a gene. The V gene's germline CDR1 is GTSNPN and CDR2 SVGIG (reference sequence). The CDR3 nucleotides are TGTGCCTGGGGGCAAAGAGGGACAGCCGGAAACACCATATATTTT. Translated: CAWGQRGTAGNTIYF.

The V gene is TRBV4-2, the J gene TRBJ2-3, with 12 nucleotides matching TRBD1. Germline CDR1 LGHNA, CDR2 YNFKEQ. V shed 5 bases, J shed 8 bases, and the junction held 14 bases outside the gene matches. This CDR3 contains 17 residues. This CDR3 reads CASSLGSGQGAWVTQYF. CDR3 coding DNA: TGTGCCAGCAGCTTGGGGTCGGGACAGGGGGCGTGGGTTACGCAGTATTTT.

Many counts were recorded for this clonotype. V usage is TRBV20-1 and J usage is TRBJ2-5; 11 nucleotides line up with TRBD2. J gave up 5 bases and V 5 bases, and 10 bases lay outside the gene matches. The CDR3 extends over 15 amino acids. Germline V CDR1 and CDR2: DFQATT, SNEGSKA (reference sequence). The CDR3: CSAWGSGRARETQYF. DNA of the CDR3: TGCAGTGCTTGGGGTAGCGGGAGGGCCAGGGAGACCCAGTACTTC.

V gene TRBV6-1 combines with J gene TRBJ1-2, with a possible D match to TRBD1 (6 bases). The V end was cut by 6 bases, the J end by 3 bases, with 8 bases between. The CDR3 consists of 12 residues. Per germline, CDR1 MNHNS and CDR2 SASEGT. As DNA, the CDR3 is TGTGCCAGCAGCGGACAGTACTATGGCTACACCTTC. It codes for CASSGQYYGYTF.

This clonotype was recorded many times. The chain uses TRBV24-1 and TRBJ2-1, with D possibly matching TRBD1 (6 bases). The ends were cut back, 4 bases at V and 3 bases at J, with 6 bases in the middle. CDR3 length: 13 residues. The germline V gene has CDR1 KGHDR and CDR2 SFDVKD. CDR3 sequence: CATSEDSYNEQFF. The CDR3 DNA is TGTGCCACCAGTGAGGACAGCTACAATGAGCAGTTCTTC.

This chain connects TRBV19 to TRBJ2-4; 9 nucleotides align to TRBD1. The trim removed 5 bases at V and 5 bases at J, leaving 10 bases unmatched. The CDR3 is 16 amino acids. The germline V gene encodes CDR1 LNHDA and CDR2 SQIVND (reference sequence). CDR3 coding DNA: TGTGCCAGTAGTGTGGGTTGGGACAGGGAAGAAAACATTCAGTACTTC. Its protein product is CASSVGWDREENIQYF.

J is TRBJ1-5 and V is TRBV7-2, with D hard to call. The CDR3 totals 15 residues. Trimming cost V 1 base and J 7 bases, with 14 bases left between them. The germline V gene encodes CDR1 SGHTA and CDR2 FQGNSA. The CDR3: CASSLGGQSRQPQHF. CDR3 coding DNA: TGTGCCAGCAGCTTAGGAGGGCAGTCGCGACAGCCCCAGCATTTT.

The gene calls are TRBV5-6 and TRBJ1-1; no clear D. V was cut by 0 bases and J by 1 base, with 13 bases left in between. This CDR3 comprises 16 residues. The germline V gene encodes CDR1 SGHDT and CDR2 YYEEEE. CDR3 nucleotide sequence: TGTGCCAGCAGCTTGGGGGGTGGTGCGGGGAACACTGAAGCTTTCTTT. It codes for CASSLGGGAGNTEAFF.

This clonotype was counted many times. The chain's CDR3 is CASSLDSDETQYF. CDR3 bases: TGTGCCAGCAGTCTAGACTCGGACGAGACCCAGTACTTC. V is TRBV2 and J is TRBJ2-5; D ambiguous. Germline loops: CDR1 SNHLY, CDR2 FYNNEI. V was clipped by 5 bases and J by 5 bases, with 12 bases between them. The CDR3 extends over 13 amino acids.

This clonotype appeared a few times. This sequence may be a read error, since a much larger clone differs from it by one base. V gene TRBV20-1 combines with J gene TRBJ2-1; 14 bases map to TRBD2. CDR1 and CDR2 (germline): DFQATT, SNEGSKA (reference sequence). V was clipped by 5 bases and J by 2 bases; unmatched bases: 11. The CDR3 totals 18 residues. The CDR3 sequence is CSAPPGLAGDGPYNEQFF. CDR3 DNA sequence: TGCAGTGCTCCACCGGGACTAGCGGGAGATGGCCCCTACAATGAGCAGTTCTTC.

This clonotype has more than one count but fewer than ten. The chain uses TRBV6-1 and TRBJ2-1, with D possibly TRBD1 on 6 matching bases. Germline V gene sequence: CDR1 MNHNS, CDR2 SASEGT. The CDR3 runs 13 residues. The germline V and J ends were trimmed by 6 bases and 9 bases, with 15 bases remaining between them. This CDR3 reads CASSPDRMGEQFF. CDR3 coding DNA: TGTGCCAGCAGCCCCGACAGGATGGGTGAGCAGTTCTTC.

The CDR3: CSAIREINQPQHF. The CDR3 DNA reads TGCAGTGCTATTCGGGAAATAAATCAGCCCCAGCATTTT. The chain links TRBV20-1 to TRBJ1-5; D call uncertain. Germline V gene sequence: CDR1 DFQATT, CDR2 SNEGSKA (reference sequence). The CDR3 is made up of 13 amino acids. Trimming pared 4 bases from V and 4 bases from J, leaving 11 bases between.

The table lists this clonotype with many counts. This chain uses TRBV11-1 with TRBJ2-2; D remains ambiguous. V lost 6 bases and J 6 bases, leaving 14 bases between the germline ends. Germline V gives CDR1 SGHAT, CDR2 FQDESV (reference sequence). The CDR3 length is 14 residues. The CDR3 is CASSLRYPSGELFF. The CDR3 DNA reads TGTGCCAGCAGTCTCCGCTACCCATCCGGGGAGCTGTTTTTT.

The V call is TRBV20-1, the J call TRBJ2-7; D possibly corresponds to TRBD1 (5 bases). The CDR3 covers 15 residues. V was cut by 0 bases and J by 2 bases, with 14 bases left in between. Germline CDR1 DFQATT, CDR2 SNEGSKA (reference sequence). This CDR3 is CSARDYRINTYEQYF. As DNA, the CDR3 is TGCAGTGCTAGAGATTACAGGATTAACACCTACGAGCAGTACTTC.

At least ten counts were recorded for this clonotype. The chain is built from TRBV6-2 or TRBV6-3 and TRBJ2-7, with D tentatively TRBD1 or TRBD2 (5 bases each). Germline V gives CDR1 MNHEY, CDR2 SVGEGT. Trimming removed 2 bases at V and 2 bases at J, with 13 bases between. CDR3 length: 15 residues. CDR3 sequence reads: CASSYGPRDPYEQYF. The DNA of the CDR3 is TGTGCCAGCAGTTACGGACCAAGGGACCCCTACGAGCAGTACTTC.

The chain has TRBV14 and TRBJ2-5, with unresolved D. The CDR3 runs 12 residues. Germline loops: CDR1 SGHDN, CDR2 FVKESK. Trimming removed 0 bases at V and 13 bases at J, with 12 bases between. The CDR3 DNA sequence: TGTGCCAGCAGCCAAGACGCCACAAGAACGTACTTC. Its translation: CASSQDATRTYF. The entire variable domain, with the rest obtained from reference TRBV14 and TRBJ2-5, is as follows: EAGVTQFPSHSVIEKGQTVTLRCDPISGHDNLYWYRRVMGKEIKFLLHFVKESKQDESGMPNNRFLAERTGGTYSTLKVQPAELEDSGVYFCASSQDATRTYFGPGTRLLVL.

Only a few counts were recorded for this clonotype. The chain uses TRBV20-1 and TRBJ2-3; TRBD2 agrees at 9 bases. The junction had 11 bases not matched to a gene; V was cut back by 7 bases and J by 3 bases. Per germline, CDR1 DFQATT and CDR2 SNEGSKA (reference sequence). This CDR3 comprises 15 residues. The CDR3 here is CSVKAGGLGTDTQYF. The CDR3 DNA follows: TGCAGTGTTAAGGCGGGAGGGTTGGGGACAGATACGCAGTATTTT.

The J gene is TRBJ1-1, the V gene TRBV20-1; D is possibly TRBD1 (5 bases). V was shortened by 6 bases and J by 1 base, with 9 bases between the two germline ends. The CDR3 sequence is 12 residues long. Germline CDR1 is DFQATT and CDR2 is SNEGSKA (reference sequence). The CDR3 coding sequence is TGCAGTGCCCTGGACACGAACACTGAAGCTTTCTTT. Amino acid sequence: CSALDTNTEAFF.

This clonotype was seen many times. Here the CDR3 DNA reads TGTGCCAGCCGTGACCAACCCTGGGGTGAAGCTTTCTTT. It yields the protein CASRDQPWGEAFF. This chain joins TRBV12-3 or TRBV12-4 and TRBJ1-1; D uncertain. Deletions cut 8 bases from V and 7 bases from J, with 17 bases between. This CDR3 contains 13 residues.

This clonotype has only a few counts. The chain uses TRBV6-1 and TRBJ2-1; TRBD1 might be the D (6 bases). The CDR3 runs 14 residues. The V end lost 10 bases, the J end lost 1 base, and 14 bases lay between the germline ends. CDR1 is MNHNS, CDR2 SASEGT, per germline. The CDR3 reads CATQWQGSYNEQFF. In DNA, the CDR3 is TGTGCCACCCAGTGGCAGGGGTCCTACAATGAGCAGTTCTTC.

CDR3 coding DNA: TGTGCCAGCAGCTTGTACACAGCCACGGTTGGCTACACCTTC. Amino acids: CASSLYTATVGYTF. The V and J genes are TRBV5-5 and TRBJ1-2; the D is unclear. This CDR3 comprises 14 residues. V was shortened by 1 base and J by 7 bases, with 14 bases between the two germline ends. Germline CDR1 and CDR2: SGHKS and YYEKEE (reference sequence). Using reference TRBV5-5 and TRBJ1-2 for the parts outside the CDR3, the full variable domain is DAGVTQSPTHLIKTRGQQVTLRCSPISGHKSVSWYQQVLGQGPQFIFQYYEKEERGRGNFPDRFSARQFPNYSSELNVNALLLGDSALYLCASSLYTATVGYTFGSGTRLTVV.

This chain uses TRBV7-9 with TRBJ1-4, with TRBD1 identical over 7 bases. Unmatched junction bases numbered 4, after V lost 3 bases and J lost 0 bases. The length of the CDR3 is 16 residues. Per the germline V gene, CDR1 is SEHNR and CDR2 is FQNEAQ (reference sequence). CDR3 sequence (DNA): TGTGCCAGCAGCTTGGGACAGCTTGCAACTAATGAAAAACTGTTTTTT. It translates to CASSLGQLATNEKLFF.

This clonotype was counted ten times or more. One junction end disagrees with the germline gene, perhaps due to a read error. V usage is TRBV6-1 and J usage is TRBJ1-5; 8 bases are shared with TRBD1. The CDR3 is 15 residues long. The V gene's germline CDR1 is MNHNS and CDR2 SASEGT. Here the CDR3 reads CASSQAGGAGQPQHF. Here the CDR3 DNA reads TGTGCCAGCAGTCAAGCAGGGGGCGCCGGTCAGCCCCAGCATTTT.

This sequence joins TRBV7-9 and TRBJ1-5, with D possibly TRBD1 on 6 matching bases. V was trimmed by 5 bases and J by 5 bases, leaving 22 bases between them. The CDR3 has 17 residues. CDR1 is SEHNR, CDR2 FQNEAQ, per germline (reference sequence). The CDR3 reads CASSLNFPDSRDQPQHF. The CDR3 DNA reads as TGTGCCAGCAGCCTCAATTTCCCGGACAGCAGGGATCAGCCCCAGCATTTT. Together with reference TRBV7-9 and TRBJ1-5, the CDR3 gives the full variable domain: DTGVSQNPRHKITKRGQNVTFRCDPISEHNRLYWYRQTLGQGPEFLTYFQNEAQLEKSRLLSDRFSAERPKGSFSTLEIQRTEQGDSAMYLCASSLNFPDSRDQPQHFGDGTRLSIL.

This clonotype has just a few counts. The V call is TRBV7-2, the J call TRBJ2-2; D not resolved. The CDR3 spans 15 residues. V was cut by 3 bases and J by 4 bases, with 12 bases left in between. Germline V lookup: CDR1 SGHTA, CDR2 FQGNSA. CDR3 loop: CASSFPGNPTGELFF. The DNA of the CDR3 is TGTGCCAGCAGCTTTCCGGGTAACCCCACCGGGGAGCTGTTTTTT.